A single sample is the source of the 4 T cell receptor beta chains below, sequenced in a study of CD8 T cells in ankylosing spondylitis (TCRdb year 2017). Library method: 5' RACE. Sequencing relied on an Illumina HiSeq 2500. TCRdb passed the public sequencing reads through fastp at Q25 and MiXCR, retaining productive beta sequences. Each entry merges the rows of one CDR3 protein and shows their most common DNA and genes. The sample includes 250,000 to 300,000 distinct CDR3 sequences, with about 18% observed a single time. Around 30% of the sample belongs to the ten largest clones. The sequenced sample consisted of blood, either unsorted or a sorted T cell fraction (not recorded which). These receptors were taken from a male donor with ankylosing spondylitis or in good health (not recorded which).

The chain carries TRBV7-8 and TRBJ1-1; D is ambiguous. V lost 4 bases and J lost 2, with 11 bases in between. The CDR3 covers 14 residues. The germline V gene encodes CDR1 SGHVS and CDR2 FQNEAQ. Here the CDR3 reads CASSSMIANTEAFF. The DNA of the CDR3 is TGTGCCAGCAGCTCGATGATAGCCAACACTGAAGCTTTCTTT.

The gene calls are TRBV5-1 and TRBJ1-1; D ambiguous. Germline V gene data show CDR1 as SGHRS and CDR2 as YFSETQ. V shed 0 bases and J shed 3 bases, with 15 bases lying between them. CDR3 length: 16 residues. The CDR3 coding sequence is TGCGCCAGCAGCTTGGCTTGGGGTTATACGGACACTGAAGCTTTCTTT. It specifies CASSLAWGYTDTEAFF.

There are many counts of this clonotype. The chain links TRBV4-1 to TRBJ1-1, with TRBD1 as a possible D gene (5 bases). CDR1 is MGHRA and CDR2 is YSYEKL in the germline V gene. Trimming removed 5 bases from V and 7 bases from J, with 17 bases in between. This CDR3 region has 14 residues. CDR3 amino acids: CASSASPGIVEAFF. The CDR3 DNA is TGCGCCAGCAGCGCTAGTCCAGGGATCGTTGAAGCTTTCTTT.

With respect to this clonotype: The junction shows a germline mismatch at one end, possibly a read error. The V call is TRBV9, the J call TRBJ2-3, with a weak D call TRBD1 (5 bases). Germline V gives CDR1 SGDLS, CDR2 YYNGEE. CDR3 length equals 13 residues. CDR3 residues: CASSPQSTATQYF. CDR3 in DNA: TGTGCTAGCAGCCCCCAGTCGACAGCTACGCAGTATTTT.